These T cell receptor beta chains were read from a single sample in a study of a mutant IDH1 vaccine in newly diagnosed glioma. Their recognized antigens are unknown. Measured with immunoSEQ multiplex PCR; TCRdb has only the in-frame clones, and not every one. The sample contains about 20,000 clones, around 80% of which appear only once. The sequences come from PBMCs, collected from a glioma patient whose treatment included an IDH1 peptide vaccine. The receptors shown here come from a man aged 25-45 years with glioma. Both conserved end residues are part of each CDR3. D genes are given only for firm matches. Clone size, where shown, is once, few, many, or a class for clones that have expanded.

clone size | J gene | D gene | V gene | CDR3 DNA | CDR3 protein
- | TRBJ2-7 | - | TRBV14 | TGTGCCAGCAGCCAAGGAGGCTACGAGCAGTACTTC | CASSQGGYEQYF
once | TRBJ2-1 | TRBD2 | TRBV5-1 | TGCGCCAGCACCTCCGGGCGGGAGGGCCGATACAATGAGCAGTTCTTC | CASTSGREGRYNEQFF
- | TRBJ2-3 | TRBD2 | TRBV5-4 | TGTGCCAGCAATTTACTAGCGGGGGGAAGCACAGATACGCAGTATTTT | CASNLLAGGSTDTQYF
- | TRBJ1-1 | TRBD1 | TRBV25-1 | TGTGCCAGCAGTGAATATTCGGACAGGGCGAACACTGAAGCTTTCTTT | CASSEYSDRANTEAFF
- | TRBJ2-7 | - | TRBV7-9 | TGTGCCAGCAGCTTAGGTCCCGGGTTCTACGAGCAGTACTTC | CASSLGPGFYEQYF
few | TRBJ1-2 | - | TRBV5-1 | TGCGCCAGCAGGGGGGAGGAAGATGGCTACACCTTC | CASRGEEDGYTF
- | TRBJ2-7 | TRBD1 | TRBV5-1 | TGCGCCAGCAGCCTGCGGGACAGGGGATCCTACGAGCAGTACTTC | CASSLRDRGSYEQYF
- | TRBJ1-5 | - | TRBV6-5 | TGTGCCAGCAGCTTATCCACAGGGAACCAGCCCCAGCATTTT | CASSLSTGNQPQHF
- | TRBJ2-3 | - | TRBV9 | TGTGCCAGCAGCGTAGATCGGACAGATACGCAGTATTTT | CASSVDRTDTQYF
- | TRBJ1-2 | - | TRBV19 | TGTGCCAGTAGCCCTGACAGAAACTATGGCTACACCTTC | CASSPDRNYGYTF
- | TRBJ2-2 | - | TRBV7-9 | TGTGCCAGCAGCTCTCCCTGGGGCCAGCGTGTTAGTGGGGAGCTGTTTTTT | CASSSPWGQRVSGELFF
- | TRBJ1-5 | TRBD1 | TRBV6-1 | TGTGCCAGCGGCCCGGGACAGGGGATTCAGCCCCAGCATTTT | CASGPGQGIQPQHF
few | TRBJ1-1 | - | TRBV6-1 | TGTGCCAGCAGTGCCGCAGGGGCCCCTAGGACTGAAGCTTTCTTT | CASSAAGAPRTEAFF
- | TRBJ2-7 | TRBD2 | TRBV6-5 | TGTGCCAGCAGTTCTCTAAGACTAGCGGAGAGTTACGAGCAGTACTTC | CASSSLRLAESYEQYF
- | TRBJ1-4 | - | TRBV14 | TGTGCCAGCAGCCAAGATAATTCGGGGGAAAAACTGTTTTTT | CASSQDNSGEKLFF
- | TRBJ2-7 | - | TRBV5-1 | TGCGCCAGCAGCTTCATGGACAGCTCCTACGAGCAGTACTTC | CASSFMDSSYEQYF
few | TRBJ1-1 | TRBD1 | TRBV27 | TGTGCCAGCAGTTCGAGGGGACAGGGTGCGACTGAAGCTTTCTTT | CASSSRGQGATEAFF
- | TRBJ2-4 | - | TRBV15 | TGTGCCACCAGCAGAGATAATCGACAGGCCTACAAAAACATTCAGTACTTC | CATSRDNRQAYKNIQYF
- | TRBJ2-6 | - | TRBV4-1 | TGCGCCAGCAGCCAAGGTCGCCCCTCTGGGGCCAACGTCCTGACTTTC | CASSQGRPSGANVLTF
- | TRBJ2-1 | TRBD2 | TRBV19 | TGTGCCAGTAATGGCGGGAGCTATGAGCAGTTCTTC | CASNGGSYEQFF
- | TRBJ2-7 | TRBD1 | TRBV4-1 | TGCGCCAGCAGCCCGGAGACAGGGAACGAGCAGTACTTC | CASSPETGNEQYF
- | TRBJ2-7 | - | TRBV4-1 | TGCGCCAGCAGCGGGGGCTACTCCTACGAGCAGTACTTC | CASSGGYSYEQYF
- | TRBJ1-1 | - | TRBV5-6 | TGTGCCAGCAGCTTTATAGGTGACACTGAAGCTTTCTTT | CASSFIGDTEAFF
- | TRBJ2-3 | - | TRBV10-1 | TGCGCCAGCAGTGAGTCGGGGGATCTCGGAACAGATACGCAGTATTTT | CASSESGDLGTDTQYF
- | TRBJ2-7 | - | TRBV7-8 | TGTGCCAGCAGCTTAGCGGGAGCCAGGAGCTCCTACGAGCAGTACTTC | CASSLAGARSSYEQYF
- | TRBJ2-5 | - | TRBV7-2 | TGTGCCAGCAGCTTAGTTAGGAGGGGGGAGACCCAGTACTTC | CASSLVRRGETQYF
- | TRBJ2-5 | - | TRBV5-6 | TGTGCCAGCAGCTTTTCGGCGGGTGTGCGCCAAGAGACCCAGTACTTC | CASSFSAGVRQETQYF
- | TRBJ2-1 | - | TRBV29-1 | TGCAGCGTTTGGCGGGAATTTTCAAATGAGCAGTTCTTC | CSVWREFSNEQFF
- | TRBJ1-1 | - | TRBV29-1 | TGCAGCGTGGACAGTTTGAACACTGAAGCTTTCTTT | CSVDSLNTEAFF
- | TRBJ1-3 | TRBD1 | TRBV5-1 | TGCGCCAGCACCTCGACAGGGGAGTCTGGAAACACCATATATTTT | CASTSTGESGNTIYF
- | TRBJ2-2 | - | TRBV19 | TGTGCCAGTAGTACCGGAACTAGCCCCGCCGGGGAGCTGTTTTTT | CASSTGTSPAGELFF
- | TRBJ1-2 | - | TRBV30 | TGTGCCTGGAGTGTACGGCTGGCCTATGGCTACACCTTC | CAWSVRLAYGYTF
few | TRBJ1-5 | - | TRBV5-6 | TGTGCCAGCAGCTCGGGAACGTACAATCAGCCCCAGCATTTT | CASSSGTYNQPQHF
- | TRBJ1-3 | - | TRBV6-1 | TGTGCCAGCAGTGAACCCCAAGGGGGAACTGGAAACACCATATATTTT | CASSEPQGGTGNTIYF
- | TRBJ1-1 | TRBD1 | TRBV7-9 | TGTGCCAGCAGCCCCTGGGGACAGGGGGGCACTGAAGCTTTCTTT | CASSPWGQGGTEAFF
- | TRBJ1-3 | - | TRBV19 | TGTGCCAGTAGTATACTACCGTCGCCCTCTGGAAACACCATATATTTT | CASSILPSPSGNTIYF
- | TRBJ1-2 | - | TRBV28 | TGTGCCAGCAGTGCCCAGCAGGGGCCTGGCTACACCTTC | CASSAQQGPGYTF
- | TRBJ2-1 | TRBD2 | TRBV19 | TGTGCCAGTAGTACAATGGGACTAGCGGGAGGACTCTATTCCTACAATGAGCAGTTCTTC | CASSTMGLAGGLYSYNEQFF
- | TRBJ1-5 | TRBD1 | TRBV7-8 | TGTGCCAGCAGCTTAGGCAGGCAGGGGGCGATTCAGCCCCAGCATTTT | CASSLGRQGAIQPQHF
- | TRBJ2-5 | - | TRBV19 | TGTGCCAGTAGTATTAAGGAGATTCAAGAGACCCAGTACTTC | CASSIKEIQETQYF
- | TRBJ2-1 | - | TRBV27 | TGTGCCAGCAGTTTAACAAGCGGATCTTCCTACAATGAGCAGTTCTTC | CASSLTSGSSYNEQFF
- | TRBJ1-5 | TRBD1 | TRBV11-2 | TGTGCCAGCAGCCCAACCGGGACAGGGGACCAGCCCCAGCATTTT | CASSPTGTGDQPQHF